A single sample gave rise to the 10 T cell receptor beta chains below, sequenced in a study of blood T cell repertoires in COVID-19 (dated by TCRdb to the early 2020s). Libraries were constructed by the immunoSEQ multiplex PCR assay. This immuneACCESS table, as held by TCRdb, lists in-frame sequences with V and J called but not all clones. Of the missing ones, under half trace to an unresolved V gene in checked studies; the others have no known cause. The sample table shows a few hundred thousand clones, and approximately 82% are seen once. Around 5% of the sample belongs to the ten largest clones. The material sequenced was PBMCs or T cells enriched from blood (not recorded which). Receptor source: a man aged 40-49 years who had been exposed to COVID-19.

DNA of the CDR3: TGTGCCACTCACAGGGGGAGCTCTGGAAACACCATATATTTT. This sequence encodes CATHRGSSGNTIYF. The chain recombines TRBV19 with TRBJ1-3; TRBD1 matches at 8 bases. The CDR3 extends over 14 amino acids. Germline loops: CDR1 LNHDA, CDR2 SQIVND (reference sequence). V shed 10 bases, J shed 0 bases, and the junction held 5 bases outside the gene matches.

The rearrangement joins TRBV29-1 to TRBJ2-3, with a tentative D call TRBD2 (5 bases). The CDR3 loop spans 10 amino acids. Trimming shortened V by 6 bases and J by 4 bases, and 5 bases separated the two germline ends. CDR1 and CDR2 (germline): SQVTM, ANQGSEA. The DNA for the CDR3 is TGCAGCGTGAGGGCAGATACGCAGTATTTT. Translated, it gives CSVRADTQYF.

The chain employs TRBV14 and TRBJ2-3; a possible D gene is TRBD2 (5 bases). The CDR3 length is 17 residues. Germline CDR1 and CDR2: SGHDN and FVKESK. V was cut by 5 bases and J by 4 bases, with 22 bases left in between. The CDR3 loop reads CASSEGRPRRSPDTQYF. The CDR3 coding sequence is TGTGCCAGCAGCGAAGGAAGGCCTAGGAGGAGCCCAGATACGCAGTATTTT.

The CDR3 sequence: CASSLGRAQGIQYF. The CDR3 DNA reads TGCGCCAGCAGCTTGGGACGGGCACAGGGCATTCAGTACTTC. The genes are TRBV5-1 and TRBJ2-4; D is perhaps TRBD1 (6 bases). Germline V gene lookup returns CDR1 SGHRS and CDR2 YFSETQ. The CDR3 sequence is 14 residues long. V gave up 0 bases and J gave up 9 bases, with 13 bases separating them.

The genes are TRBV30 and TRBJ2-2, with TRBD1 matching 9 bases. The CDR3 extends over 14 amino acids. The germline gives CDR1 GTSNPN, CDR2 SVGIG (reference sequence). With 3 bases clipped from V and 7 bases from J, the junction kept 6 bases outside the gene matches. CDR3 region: CAWRGQGRYGELFF. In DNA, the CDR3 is TGTGCCTGGAGGGGACAGGGCAGGTACGGGGAGCTGTTTTTT.

CDR3 nucleotide sequence: TGTGCCAGCAGCTTAGATGGATCCAGGAATGAGCAGTTCTTC. This gives the protein CASSLDGSRNEQFF. The chain employs TRBV11-3 and TRBJ2-1; no reliable D call. The CDR3 covers 14 residues. CDR1 is SGHNT, CDR2 YENEEA, per germline. Trimming left V 0 bases short and J 7 bases short, with 10 bases between.

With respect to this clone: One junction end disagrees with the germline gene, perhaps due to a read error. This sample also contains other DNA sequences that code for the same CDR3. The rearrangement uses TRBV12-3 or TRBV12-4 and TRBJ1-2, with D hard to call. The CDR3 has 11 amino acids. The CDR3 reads CASTASGGYTF. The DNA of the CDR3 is TGCGCCAGCACCGCTTCGGGAGGCTACACCTTC.

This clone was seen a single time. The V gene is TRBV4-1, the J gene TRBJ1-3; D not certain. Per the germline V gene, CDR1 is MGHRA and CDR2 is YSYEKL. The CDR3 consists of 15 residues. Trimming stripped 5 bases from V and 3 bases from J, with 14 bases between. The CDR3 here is CASSLRVQFGNTIYF. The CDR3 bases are TGCGCCAGCAGCTTGCGGGTACAGTTTGGAAACACCATATATTTT.

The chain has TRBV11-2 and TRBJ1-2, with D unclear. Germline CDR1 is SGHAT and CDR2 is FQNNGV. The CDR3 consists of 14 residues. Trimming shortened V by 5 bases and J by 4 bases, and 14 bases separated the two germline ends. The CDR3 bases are TGTGCCAGCAGCCTCCGCGACGGAGGCTATGGCTACACCTTC. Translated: CASSLRDGGYGYTF. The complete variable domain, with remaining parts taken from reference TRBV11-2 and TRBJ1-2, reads EAGVAQSPRYKIIEKRQSVAFWCNPISGHATLYWYQQILGQGPKLLIQFQNNGVVDDSQLPKDRFSAERLKGVDSTLKIQPAKLEDSAVYLCASSLRDGGYGYTFGSGTRLTVV.

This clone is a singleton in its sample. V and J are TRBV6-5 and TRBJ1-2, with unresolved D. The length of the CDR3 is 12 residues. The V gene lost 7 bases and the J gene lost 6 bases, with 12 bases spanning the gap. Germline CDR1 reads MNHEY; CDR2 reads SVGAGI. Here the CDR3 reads CASTLLGHGYTF. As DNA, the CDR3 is TGTGCCAGCACCCTCTTGGGCCATGGCTACACCTTC.